The clone carrying this T cell receptor (beta chain) was found many times. Antigen unknown. These data belong to a study of Graves' ophthalmopathy and Graves' hyperthyroidism. General study results and limits: The authors also found most expanded thyroid clonotypes above 0.001 frequency in blood.

TCR beta CDR3 regions were amplified from RNA transcripts. Second-round multiplex PCR followed a first-round RT-PCR using HTBI primers. Using its own MiXCR run on the multiplex PCR reads, TCRdb lists one record per CDR3 protein. The sample includes about 1.2 million distinct CDR3 sequences, 35% to 40% of them seen just once. The sample taken for sequencing was peripheral blood or thyroid tissue (not recorded which). The sequence was obtained from an adult man with Graves' hyperthyroidism.

In DNA form, the CDR3 reads TGTGCCATCCCGGACAGGGCCAATAACTATGGCTACACCTTC. Translating gives CAIPDRANNYGYTF. The V gene is TRBV10-3, the J gene TRBJ1-2, with 8 bases identical to TRBD1. CDR3 length: 14 residues. Unmatched junction bases numbered 6, after V lost 8 bases and J lost 1 base. Germline loops: CDR1 ENHRY, CDR2 SYGVKD.